This paragraph covers one TCR beta chain sequence. The antigen is undetermined. The V and J ends lost 0 bases and 2 bases respectively, with 16 bases between them. The CDR3 extends over 17 amino acids. The germline V gene has CDR1 SGDLS and CDR2 YYNGEE. This sample is part of a study of T-cell reconstitution after alpha-beta-depleted transplantation in children. Unique molecular identifiers were incorporated when the TCRbeta library was constructed. TCRdb passed the PCR reads through MiXCR, listing each CDR3 protein once. This table holds 700,000 to 950,000 distinct CDR3 sequences, roughly 15% found once. Study conclusions and caveats: Certain patients had high TCRbeta diversity at day 60, and it came from recipient T cells and thymic progenitors that survived. One year post-transplant, T-cell counts and diversity were largely derived from T cells produced anew.

This receptor was taken from a male patient younger than 18 who had a stem cell transplant for acute lymphoblastic leukemia, so the T cells may come from the graft donor. The rearrangement joins TRBV9 to TRBJ2-3; D possibly matches TRBD1 or TRBD2 (5 bases each). This material consisted of PBMCs, mostly from graft donor cells, taken 360 days after TCRalphabeta/CD19-depleted stem cell transplant. The CDR3 DNA follows: TGTGCCAGCAGCGTAGCGGTACGGGGACGAGACACAGATACGCAGTATTTT. Its translation: CASSVAVRGRDTDTQYF.